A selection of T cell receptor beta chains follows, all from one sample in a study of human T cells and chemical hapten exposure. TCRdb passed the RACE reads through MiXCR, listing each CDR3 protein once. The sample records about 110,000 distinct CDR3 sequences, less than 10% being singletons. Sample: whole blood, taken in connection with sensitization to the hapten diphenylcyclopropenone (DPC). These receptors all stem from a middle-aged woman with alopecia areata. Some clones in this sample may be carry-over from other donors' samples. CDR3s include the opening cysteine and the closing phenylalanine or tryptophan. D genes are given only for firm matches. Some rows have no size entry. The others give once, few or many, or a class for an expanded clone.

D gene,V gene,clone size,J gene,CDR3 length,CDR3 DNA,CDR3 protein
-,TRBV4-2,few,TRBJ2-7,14,TGTGCCAGCAGCCAAGAATCAGTGCCCTACGAGCAGTACTTC,CASSQESVPYEQYF
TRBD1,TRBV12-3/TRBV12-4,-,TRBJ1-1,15,TGTGCCAGCAGGCGACAGGGGGATCCGAACACTGAAGCTTTCTTT,CASRRQGDPNTEAFF
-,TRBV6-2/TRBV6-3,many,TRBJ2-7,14,TGTGCCAGCAGCTCTACGGACTACCCCTACGAGCAGTACTTC,CASSSTDYPYEQYF
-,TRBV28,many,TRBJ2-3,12,TGTGCCAGCCTGGGGGATAAGGATACGCAGTATTTT,CASLGDKDTQYF
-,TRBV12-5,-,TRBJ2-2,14,TGTGCTAGTGCCTCGGACCTTGGCGCCGGGGAGCTGTTTTTT,CASASDLGAGELFF
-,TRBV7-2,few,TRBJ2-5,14,TGTGCCAGCAACCCACAAGGACAGCAAGAGACCCAGTACTTC,CASNPQGQQETQYF
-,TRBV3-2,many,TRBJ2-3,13,TGTGCCAGCAGCCAAGACTTCACAGATACGCAGTATTTT,CASSQDFTDTQYF
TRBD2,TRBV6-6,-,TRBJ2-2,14,TGTGCCAGCAGTTACTCGCGGGGGGTAGGGGAGCTGTTTTTT,CASSYSRGVGELFF
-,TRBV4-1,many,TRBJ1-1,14,TGCGCCAGCAGCCAACCCGGGTCGGACGGTGCTTTGTTCTTT,CASSQPGSDGALFF
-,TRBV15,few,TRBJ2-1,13,TGTGCCACCAGCAGAGGTGAAGTCAATGAGCAGTTCTTC,CATSRGEVNEQFF
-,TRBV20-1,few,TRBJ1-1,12,TGCAGTGCTATGGGGGGGGCCACTGAAGCTTTCTTT,CSAMGGATEAFF
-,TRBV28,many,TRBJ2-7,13,TGTGCCACCCTGGCTGGACAAGACTACGAGCAGTACTTC,CATLAGQDYEQYF
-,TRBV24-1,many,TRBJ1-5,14,TGTGCCACCAGTGATCGGTGGAGGGTCCAGCCCCAGCATTTT,CATSDRWRVQPQHF
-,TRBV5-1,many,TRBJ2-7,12,TGCGCCAGCAGCCCGGGACTCTACGAGCAGTACTTC,CASSPGLYEQYF
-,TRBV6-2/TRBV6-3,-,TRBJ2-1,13,TGTGCCAGCAGTTACCATGAACTGGGTGAGCAGTTCTTC,CASSYHELGEQFF
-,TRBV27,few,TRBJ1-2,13,TGTGCCAGCAGTTTCCGCGGACGGGATGGCTACACCTTC,CASSFRGRDGYTF
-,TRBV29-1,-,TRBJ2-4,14,TGCAGCGTTGTGACAGTCTTAGCCAAAAACATTCAGTACTTC,CSVVTVLAKNIQYF
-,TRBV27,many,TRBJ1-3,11,TGTGCCAGCAGTTTGGGAAACACCATATATTTT,CASSLGNTIYF
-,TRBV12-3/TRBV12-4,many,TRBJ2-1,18,TGTGCCAGCAGTTTACATACCGGGACACAGAGCTCCTACAATGAGCAGTTCTTC,CASSLHTGTQSSYNEQFF
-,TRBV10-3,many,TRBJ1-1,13,TGTGCCATCAGTGGGGAGCCGAGGACTGAAGCTTTCTTT,CAISGEPRTEAFF